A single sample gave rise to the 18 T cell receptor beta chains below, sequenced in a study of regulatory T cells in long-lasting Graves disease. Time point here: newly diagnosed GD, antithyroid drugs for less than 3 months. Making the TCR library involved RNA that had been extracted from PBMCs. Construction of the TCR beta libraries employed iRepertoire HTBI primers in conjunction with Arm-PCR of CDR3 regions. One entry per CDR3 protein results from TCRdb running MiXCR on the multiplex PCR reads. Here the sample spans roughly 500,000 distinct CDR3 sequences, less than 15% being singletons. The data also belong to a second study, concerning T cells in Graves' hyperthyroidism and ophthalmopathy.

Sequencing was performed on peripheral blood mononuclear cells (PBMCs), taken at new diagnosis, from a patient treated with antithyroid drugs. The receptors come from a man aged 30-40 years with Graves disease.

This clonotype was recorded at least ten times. In DNA, the CDR3 is TGTGCCAGCAGCCGGGGCGTGGCTCCTAACAATGAGCAGTTCTTC. This translates into CASSRGVAPNNEQFF. V usage is TRBV7-8 and J usage is TRBJ2-1; D tentatively reads TRBD1 or TRBD2 (5 bases each). V was shortened by 5 bases and J by 5 bases, with 16 bases between the two germline ends. This CDR3 spans 15 amino acids. CDR1 is SGHVS and CDR2 is FQNEAQ in the germline V gene.

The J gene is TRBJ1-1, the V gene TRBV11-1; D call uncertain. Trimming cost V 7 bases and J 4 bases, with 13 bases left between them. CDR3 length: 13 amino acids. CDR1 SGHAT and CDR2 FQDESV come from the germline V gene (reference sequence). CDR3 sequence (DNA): TGTGCCAGCAACTATAGGGAGACCACTGAAGCTTTCTTT. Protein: CASNYRETTEAFF.

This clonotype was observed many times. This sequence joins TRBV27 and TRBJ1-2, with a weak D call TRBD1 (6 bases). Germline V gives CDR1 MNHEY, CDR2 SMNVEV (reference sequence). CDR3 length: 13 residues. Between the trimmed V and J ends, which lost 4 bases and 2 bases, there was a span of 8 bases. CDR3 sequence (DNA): TGTGCCAGCAGTTCAGACAGGAACTATGGCTACACCTTC. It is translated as CASSSDRNYGYTF.

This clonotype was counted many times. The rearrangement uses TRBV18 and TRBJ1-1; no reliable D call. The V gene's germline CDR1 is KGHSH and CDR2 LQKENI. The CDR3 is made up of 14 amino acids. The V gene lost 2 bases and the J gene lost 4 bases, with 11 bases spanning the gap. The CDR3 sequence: CASSPSTGSTEAFF. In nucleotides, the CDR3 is TGTGCCAGCTCACCATCGACGGGAAGCACTGAAGCTTTCTTT.

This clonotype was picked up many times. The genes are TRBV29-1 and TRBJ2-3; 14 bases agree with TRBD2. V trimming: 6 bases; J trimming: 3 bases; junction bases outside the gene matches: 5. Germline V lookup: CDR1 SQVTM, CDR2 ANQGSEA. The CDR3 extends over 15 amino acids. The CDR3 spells CSVGTSGSRTDTQYF. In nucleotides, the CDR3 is TGCAGCGTGGGGACTAGCGGGAGTAGAACAGATACGCAGTATTTT.

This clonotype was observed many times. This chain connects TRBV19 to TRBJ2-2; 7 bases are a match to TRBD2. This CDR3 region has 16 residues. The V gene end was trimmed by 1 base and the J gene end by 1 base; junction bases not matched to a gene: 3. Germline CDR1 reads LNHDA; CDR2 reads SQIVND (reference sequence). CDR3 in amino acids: CASSIAPSGNTGELFF. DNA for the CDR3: TGTGCCAGTAGTATAGCGCCTAGCGGGAACACCGGGGAGCTGTTTTTT.

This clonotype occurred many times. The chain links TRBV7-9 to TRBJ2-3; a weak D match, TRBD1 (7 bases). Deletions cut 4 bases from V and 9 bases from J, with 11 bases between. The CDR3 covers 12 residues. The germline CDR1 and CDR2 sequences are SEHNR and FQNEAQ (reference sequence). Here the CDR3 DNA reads TGTGCCAGCAGCTCAGGGGGGAGAACGCAGTATTTT. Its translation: CASSSGGRTQYF.

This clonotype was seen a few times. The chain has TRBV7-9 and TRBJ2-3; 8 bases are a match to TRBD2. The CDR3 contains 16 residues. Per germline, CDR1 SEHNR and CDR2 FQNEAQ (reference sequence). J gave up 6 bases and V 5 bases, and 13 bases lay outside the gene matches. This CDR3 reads CASSLAGGPFRDTQYF. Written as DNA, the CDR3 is TGTGCCAGCAGCCTCGCGGGAGGCCCGTTTAGGGATACGCAGTATTTT. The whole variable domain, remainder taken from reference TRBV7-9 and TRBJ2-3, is DTGVSQNPRHKITKRGQNVTFRCDPISEHNRLYWYRQTLGQGPEFLTYFQNEAQLEKSRLLSDRFSAERPKGSFSTLEIQRTEQGDSAMYLCASSLAGGPFRDTQYFGPGTRLTVL.

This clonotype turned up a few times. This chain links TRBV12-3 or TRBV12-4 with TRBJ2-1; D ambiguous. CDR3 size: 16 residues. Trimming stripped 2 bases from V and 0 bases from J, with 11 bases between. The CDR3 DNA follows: TGTGCCAGCAGTTTACGATCGCAGATCTCCTACAATGAGCAGTTCTTC. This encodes CASSLRSQISYNEQFF.

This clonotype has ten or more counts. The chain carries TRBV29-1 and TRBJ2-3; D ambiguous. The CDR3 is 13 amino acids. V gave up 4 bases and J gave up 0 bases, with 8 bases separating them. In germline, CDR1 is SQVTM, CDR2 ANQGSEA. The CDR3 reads CSVVTGSTDTQYF. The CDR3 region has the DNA TGCAGCGTTGTCACCGGGAGCACAGATACGCAGTATTTT.

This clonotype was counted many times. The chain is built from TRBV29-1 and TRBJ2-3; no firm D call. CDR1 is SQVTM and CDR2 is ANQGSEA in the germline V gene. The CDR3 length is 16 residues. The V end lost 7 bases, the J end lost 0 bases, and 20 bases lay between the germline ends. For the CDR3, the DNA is TGCAGCGATACGGGCCGGGCGCCGCCTAGCACAGATACGCAGTATTTT. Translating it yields CSDTGRAPPSTDTQYF.

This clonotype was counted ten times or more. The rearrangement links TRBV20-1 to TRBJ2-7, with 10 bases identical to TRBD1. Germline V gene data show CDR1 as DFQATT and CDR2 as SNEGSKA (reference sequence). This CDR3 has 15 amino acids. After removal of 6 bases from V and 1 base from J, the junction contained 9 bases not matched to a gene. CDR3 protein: CSATGQGSFSYEQYF. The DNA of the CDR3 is TGCAGTGCCACGGGACAGGGGTCTTTTTCCTACGAGCAGTACTTC.

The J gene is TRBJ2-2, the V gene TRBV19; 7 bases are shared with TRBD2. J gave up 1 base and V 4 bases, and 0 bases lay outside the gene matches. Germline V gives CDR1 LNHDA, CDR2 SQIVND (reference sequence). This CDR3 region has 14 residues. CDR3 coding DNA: TGTGCCAGTAGTACTAGCGGGAACACCGGGGAGCTGTTTTTT. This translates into CASSTSGNTGELFF.

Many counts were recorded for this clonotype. CDR3 amino acids: CASSESGGGLEQYF. In DNA, the CDR3 is TGTGCCAGCAGTGAAAGCGGAGGGGGCCTCGAGCAGTACTTC. This chain links TRBV6-1 with TRBJ2-7; a possible D gene is TRBD1 (7 bases). The CDR3 totals 14 residues. Trimming removed 2 bases at V and 6 bases at J, with 14 bases between. Germline V gene sequence: CDR1 MNHNS, CDR2 SASEGT.

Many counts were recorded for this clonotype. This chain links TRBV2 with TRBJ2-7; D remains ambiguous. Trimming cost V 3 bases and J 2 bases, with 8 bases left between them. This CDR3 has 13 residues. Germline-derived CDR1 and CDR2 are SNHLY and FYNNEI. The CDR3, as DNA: TGTGCCAGCAGTGAGGGCGTTCCCTACGAGCAGTACTTC. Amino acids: CASSEGVPYEQYF. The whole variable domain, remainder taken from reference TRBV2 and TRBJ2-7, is EPEVTQTPSHQVTQMGQEVILRCVPISNHLYFYWYRQILGQKVEFLVSFYNNEISEKSEIFDDQFSVERPDGSNFTLKIRSTKLEDSAMYFCASSEGVPYEQYFGPGTRLTVT.

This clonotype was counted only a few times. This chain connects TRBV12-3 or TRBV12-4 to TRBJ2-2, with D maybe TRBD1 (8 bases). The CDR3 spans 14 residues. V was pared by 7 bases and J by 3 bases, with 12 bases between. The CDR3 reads CASKTGGDTGELFF. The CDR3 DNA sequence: TGTGCCAGCAAAACAGGGGGGGACACCGGGGAGCTGTTTTTT.

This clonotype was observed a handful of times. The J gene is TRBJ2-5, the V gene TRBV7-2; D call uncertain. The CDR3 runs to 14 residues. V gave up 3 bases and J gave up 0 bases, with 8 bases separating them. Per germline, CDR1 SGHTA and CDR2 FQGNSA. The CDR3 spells CASSFGPNQETQYF. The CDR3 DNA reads TGTGCCAGCAGCTTTGGACCGAACCAAGAGACCCAGTACTTC.

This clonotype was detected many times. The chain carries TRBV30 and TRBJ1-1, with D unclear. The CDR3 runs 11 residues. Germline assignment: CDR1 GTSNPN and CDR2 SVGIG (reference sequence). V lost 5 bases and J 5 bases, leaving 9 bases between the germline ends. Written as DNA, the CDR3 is TGTGCCTGGGCCGAGGTGACTGAAGCTTTCTTT. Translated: CAWAEVTEAFF.